This record looks at one T cell receptor beta chain sequence and its context. The target of this receptor is not known. Base qualities are not recorded, but no much larger clone differs from it by a single base. This sample was taken from a study of shared clonotypes between healthy human individuals (dated by TCRdb to the early 2020s). For the wider study: Three men and a couple of women, aged 18 to 49 years, made up the cohort. For each donor, three plates each were used for CD4 naive and CD4 memory, two plates were used for CD8 naive, and one plate was used for CD8 memory. The study deeply sequenced blood TCR repertoires of five healthy adults to estimate repertoire size and the extent of clonotype sharing between individuals. To increase sequencing depth and limit assay-specific biases, TCR repertoire library preparation and sequencing were carried out by different laboratories using diverse techniques. Leukapheresis yielded between about 0.94 and 10 billion PBMCs per donor. General study outcomes and caveats: Sampling was restricted to blood, and TCR repertoires in tissue are likely to differ from TCR repertoires in blood. Incomplete sequencing was indicated by rarefaction of sorted-subset datasets, despite the large sequencing depth. Pairwise subsampling indicated that sequencing depth was expected to affect the degree of clonotype sharing among donors. Compared with non-shared clonotypes, clonotypes shared by all four sorted-subset donors had higher generation probabilities. When several donors were compared, the shared fraction of clonotypes was about 5.5% for naive CD4, around 3.6% for naive CD8, 2% to 2.5% for memory CD4, and under 0.5% for memory CD8. Because the study included only a small number of donors, the genetic and exposure-history diversity represented was limited. Naive subsets generally had larger estimated clonotype richness than memory subsets did.

Healthy HIV-negative adults with no recently reported acute infections or vaccinations were included as donors. All donors were Caucasian adults living in Nashville, Tennessee, USA. Magnetic negative selection was used to enrich CD4+ T cells, after which naive cells were positively selected on CD45RA and the negative fraction became the memory subset. After blood collection by leukapheresis, PBMCs were isolated using Ficoll-Histopaque density gradient centrifugation and then cryopreserved in the vapor phase of liquid nitrogen. Analytical flow cytometry was used to check the purity and quantity of every magnetically sorted T cell population. Genomic DNA was isolated from each sorted fraction and quantified by UV absorbance on a Nanodrop 2000c. TCR CDR3 regions were amplified from genomic DNA by multiplex PCR using the deep immunoSEQ assay. For each cell subset, the extracted genomic DNA was distributed evenly across all wells of several immunoSEQ 96-well plates, and each plate served as one replicate. For sorted subsets, 150 to 250 ng genomic DNA, equal to some 28,000 T cell genomes, was loaded into each replicate PCR. Purified libraries were quantified with a Qubit 3.0 fluorometer, sized on a Bioanalyzer 2100, and re-quantified with the KAPA Library Quantification kit. Each immunoSEQ 96-well plate was sequenced on its own single-read 150-cycle Illumina NextSeq 550 flow cell. In the original analysis: Because the immunoSEQ output included only junctional sequences and no quality scores, the filtering could not be the same as the filtering used for full-length reads. Sequences were annotated with PyIR, a Python wrapper for IgBLAST v1.9, and V/J genes and CDR3 were assigned using IMGT germline references. Reads were removed for weak V/J assignments (E-value above 1e-6), missing CDR3, stop codons, out-of-frame junctions, or ambiguous translated residues. V3J clonotypes were defined as sequences sharing an identical inferred V gene, J gene, and CDR3 amino acid sequence. To compute the percentage overlap between repertoires, the number of shared unique clonotypes was divided by the size of the smaller repertoire. Richness of each repertoire was evaluated using RTK rarefaction, the Chao1 estimator, and Recon v2.1 estimates of unobserved clonotypes. OLGA was used to compute generation probabilities for all TCRbeta clonotypes that the gDNA method yielded from a handful of donors. The source is immuneACCESS, and TCRdb retained only in-frame sequences with V and J called. Part of the clones is not carried over; for the studies checked, unresolved V genes explain less than half of this, and the remainder is unexplained. That table furnishes V, J and clone size, whereas the DNA furnished D and trimming. This sample holds a few million clones; 85% to 95% were observed only once. The ten largest clones add up to roughly 0.36% of the sample.

The CDR3 runs 14 residues from the cysteine to the phenylalanine. CDR3 DNA is the only sequence kept; it has 42 bases, read in frame from the first base. The germline V gene (reference sequence) supplies CDR1 LNHDA and CDR2 SQIVND. V is pared back by 2 bases and J by 5 bases, with 10 bases lying between the germline termini. The rearranged segments are TRBV19 and TRBJ1-5; a tentative D call is TRBD1 (5 bases match). The TCR originated in a man between 18 and 35 years old in good health. Some clones in this sample may be carry-over from other donors' samples. The sample taken for sequencing was naive CD4+ T cells from PBMCs. Explained via the paper, the cell subset or site label denotes: CD45RA+ positively selected. The CDR3 sequence is CASSIMAGYQPQHF. The DNA is as follows: TGTGCCAGTAGTATAATGGCAGGGTATCAGCCCCAGCATTTT. Extended through the reference TRBV19 and TRBJ1-5 proteins, this CDR3 yields the full variable domain: DGGITQSPKYLFRKEGQNVTLSCEQNLNHDAMYWYRQDPGQGLRLIYYSQIVNDFQKGDIAEGYSVSREKKESFPLTVTSAQKNPTAFYLCASSIMAGYQPQHFGDGTRLSIL.